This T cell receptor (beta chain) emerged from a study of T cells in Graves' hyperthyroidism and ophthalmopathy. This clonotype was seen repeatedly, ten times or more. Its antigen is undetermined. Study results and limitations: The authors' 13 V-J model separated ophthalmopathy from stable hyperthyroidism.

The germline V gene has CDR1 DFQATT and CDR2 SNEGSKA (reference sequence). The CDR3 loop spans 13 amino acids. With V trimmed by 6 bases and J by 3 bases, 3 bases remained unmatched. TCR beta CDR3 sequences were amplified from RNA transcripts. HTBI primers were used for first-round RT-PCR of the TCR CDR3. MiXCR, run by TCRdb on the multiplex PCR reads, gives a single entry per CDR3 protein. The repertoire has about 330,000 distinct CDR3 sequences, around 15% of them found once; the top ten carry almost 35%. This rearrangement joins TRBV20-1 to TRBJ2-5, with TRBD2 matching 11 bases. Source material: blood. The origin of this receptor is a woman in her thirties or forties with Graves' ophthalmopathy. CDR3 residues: CSALTSGEETQYF. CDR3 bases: TGCAGTGCCCTGACTAGCGGGGAAGAGACCCAGTACTTC.